The clone carrying this TCR beta chain was recorded a few times. What it recognizes is unknown. From germline, CDR1 is LNHDA and CDR2 SQIVND (reference sequence). The length of the CDR3 is 15 residues. The V end lost 5 bases, the J end lost 8 bases, and 16 bases lay between the germline ends. This sample was included in a study of vaccination effects on CD4 cells after COVID-19. Regarding the study as a whole: Marked clonal contraction of infection- and vaccine-induced clones was seen late after vaccination. Predominantly, the post-vaccine spike-reactive clones of convalescents comprised new vaccine-induced clones.

With roughly 10 days of culture completed, CD4+ T cells were isolated. Convalescent patients had PCR-confirmed SARS-CoV-2 infection between March and December 2020. Two-dose vaccination with either BNT162b2 or mRNA-1273 was given to the participants. Assay used: immunoSEQ multiplex PCR; TCRdb lists only in-frame clones, some missing. Among roughly 46,000 clones, about 70% were seen once, and the ten largest hold 5% to 5.5%. The chain employs TRBV19 and TRBJ1-6, with D maybe TRBD1 (6 bases). The sequencing used CD4+ T cells from PBMCs cultured without peptide, collected after COVID-19 vaccination. This TCR was sampled from a human donor who had a prior SARS-CoV-2 infection. The CDR3 DNA reads as TGTGCCAGTAGTCACTCAGAGTACAGGGATTCACCCCTCCACTTT. Translated, it gives CASSHSEYRDSPLHF.